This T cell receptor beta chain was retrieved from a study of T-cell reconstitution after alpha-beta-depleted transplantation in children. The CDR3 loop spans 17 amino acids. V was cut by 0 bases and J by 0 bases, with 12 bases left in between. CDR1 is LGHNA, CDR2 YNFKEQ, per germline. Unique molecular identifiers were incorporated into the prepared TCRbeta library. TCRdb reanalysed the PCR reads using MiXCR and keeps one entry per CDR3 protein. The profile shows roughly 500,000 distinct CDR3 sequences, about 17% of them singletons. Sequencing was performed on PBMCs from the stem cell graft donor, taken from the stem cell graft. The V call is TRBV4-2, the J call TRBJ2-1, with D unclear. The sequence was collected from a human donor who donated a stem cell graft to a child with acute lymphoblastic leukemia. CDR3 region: CASSQEEVVSSYNEQFF. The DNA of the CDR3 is TGTGCCAGCAGCCAAGAGGAAGTGGTAAGCTCCTACAATGAGCAGTTCTTC.